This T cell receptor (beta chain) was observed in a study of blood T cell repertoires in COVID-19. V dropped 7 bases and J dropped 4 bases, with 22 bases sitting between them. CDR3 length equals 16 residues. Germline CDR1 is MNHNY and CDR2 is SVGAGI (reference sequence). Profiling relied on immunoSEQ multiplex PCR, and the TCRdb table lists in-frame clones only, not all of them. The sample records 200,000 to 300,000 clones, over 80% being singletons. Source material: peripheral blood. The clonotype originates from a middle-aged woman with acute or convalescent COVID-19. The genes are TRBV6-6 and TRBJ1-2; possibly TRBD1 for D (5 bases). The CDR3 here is CASTTPRGERAYGYTF. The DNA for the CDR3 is TGTGCCAGCACCACCCCTCGGGGGGAAAGAGCCTATGGCTACACCTTC.